Included here is one TCR beta chain sequence, with context. Its antigen is still unknown. The data were obtained in a study of shared clonotypes between healthy human individuals. Study-wide context: Donor ages ranged 18 to 49 years: a couple of women, a few men. Broader study findings: Generally, estimated richness proved larger in naive subsets than it did in memory subsets.

Every immunoSEQ plate was one replicate of a subset's evenly spread DNA. Using immunoSEQ multiplex PCR, the repertoire was profiled, and TCRdb retains in-frame clones only, with some absent. Of 1.6 million or so clones listed, just under 99% are singletons. Between the trimmed V and J ends, which lost 3 bases and 4 bases, there was a span of 14 bases. Germline V gene data show CDR1 as SGDLS and CDR2 as YYNGEE. The CDR3 is 14 amino acids. This TCR came from a man aged 25-45 years in good health. The sequenced material came from naive CD4+ T cells sorted from blood. Subset meaning: CD45RA+ positively selected. The chain employs TRBV9 and TRBJ2-7; the D call may be TRBD1 or TRBD2 (6 bases each). For the CDR3, the DNA is TGTGCCAGCAGCGCTGGAGGGGGTATTTACGAGCAGTACTTC. It specifies CASSAGGGIYEQYF.